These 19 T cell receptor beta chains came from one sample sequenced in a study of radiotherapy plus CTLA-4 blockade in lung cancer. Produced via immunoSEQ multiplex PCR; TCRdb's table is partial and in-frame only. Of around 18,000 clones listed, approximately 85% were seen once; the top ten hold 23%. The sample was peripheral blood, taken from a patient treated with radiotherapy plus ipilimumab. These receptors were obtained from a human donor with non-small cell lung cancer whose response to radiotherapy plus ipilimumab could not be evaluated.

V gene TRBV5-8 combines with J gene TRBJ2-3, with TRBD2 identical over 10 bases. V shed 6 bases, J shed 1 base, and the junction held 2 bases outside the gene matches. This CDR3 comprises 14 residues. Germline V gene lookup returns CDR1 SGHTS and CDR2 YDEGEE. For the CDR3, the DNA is TGTGCCAGCACCCTAGCGGGGGGCACAGATACGCAGTATTTT. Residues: CASTLAGGTDTQYF.

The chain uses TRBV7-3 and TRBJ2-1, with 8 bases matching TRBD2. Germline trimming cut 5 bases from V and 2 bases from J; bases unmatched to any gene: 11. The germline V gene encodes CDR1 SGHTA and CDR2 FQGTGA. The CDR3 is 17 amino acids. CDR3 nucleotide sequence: TGTGCCAGCAGCGGACGCCAGGGGACTAGAACCTACAATGAGCAGTTCTTC. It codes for CASSGRQGTRTYNEQFF. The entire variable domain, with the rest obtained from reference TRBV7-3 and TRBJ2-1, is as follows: GAGVSQTPSNKVTEKGKYVELRCDPISGHTALYWYRQSLGQGPEFLIYFQGTGAADDSGLPNDRFFAVRPEGSVSTLKIQRTERGDSAVYLCASSGRQGTRTYNEQFFGPGTRLTVL.

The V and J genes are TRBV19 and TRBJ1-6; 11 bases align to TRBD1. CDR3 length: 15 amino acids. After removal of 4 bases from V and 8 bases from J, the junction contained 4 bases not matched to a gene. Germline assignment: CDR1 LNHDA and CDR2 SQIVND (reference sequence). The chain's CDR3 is CASSKDRGQDSPLHF. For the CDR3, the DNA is TGTGCCAGTAGTAAGGACAGGGGGCAGGATTCACCCCTCCACTTT.

CDR3 in amino acids: CASSRGTTTLTDTQYF. CDR3 in DNA: TGCGCCAGCAGCCGGGGGACTACCACACTCACCGATACGCAGTATTTT. The gene calls are TRBV4-1 and TRBJ2-3; 7 nucleotides align to TRBD2. The V segment lost 4 bases and the J segment 6 bases; nucleotides outside the gene matches: 13. CDR1 and CDR2 (germline): MGHRA, YSYEKL. This CDR3 spans 16 amino acids.

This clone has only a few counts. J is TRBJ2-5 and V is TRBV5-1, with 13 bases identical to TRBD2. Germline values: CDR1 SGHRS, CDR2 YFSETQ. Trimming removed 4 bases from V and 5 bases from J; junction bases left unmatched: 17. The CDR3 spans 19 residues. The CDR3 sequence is CASSPPPGTSGAMRETQYF. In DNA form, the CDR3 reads TGCGCCAGCAGCCCCCCCCCTGGGACTAGCGGGGCAATGAGGGAGACCCAGTACTTC.

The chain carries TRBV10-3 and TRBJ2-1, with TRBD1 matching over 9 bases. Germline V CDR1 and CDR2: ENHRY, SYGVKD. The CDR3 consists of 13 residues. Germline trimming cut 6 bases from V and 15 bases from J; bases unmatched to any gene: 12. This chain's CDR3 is CAIRTDGQGLGFF. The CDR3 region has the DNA TGTGCCATCAGGACCGATGGACAGGGGCTCGGGTTCTTC.

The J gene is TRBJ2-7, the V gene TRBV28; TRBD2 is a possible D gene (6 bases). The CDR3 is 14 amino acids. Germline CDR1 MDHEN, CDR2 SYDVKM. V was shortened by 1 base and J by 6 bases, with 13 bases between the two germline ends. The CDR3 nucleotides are TGTGCCAGCAGTTTATCCGGGGGAGCTTCCGAGCAGTACTTC. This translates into CASSLSGGASEQYF.

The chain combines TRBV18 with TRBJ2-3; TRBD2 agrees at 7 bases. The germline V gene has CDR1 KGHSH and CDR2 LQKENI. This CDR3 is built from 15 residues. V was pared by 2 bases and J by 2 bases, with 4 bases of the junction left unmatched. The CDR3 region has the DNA TGTGCCAGCTCACCAGCTAGCGGATACACAGATACGCAGTATTTT. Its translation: CASSPASGYTDTQYF.

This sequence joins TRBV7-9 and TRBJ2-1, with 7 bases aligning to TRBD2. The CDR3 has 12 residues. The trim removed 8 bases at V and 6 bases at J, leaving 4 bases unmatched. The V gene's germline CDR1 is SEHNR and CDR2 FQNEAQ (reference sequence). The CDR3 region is CASATGGNEQFF. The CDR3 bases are TGTGCCAGCGCAACGGGAGGCAATGAGCAGTTCTTC.

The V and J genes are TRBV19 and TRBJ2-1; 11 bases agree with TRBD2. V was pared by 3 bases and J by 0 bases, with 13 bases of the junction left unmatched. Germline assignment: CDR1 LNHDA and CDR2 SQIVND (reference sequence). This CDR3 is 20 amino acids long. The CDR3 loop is CASSIPRLAGGRGSYNEQFF. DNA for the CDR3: TGTGCCAGTAGTATCCCCCGATTAGCGGGAGGGAGGGGCTCCTACAATGAGCAGTTCTTC.

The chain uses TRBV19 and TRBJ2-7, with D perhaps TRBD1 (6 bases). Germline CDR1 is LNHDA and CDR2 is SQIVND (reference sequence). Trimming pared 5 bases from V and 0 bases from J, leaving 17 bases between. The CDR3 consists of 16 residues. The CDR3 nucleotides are TGTGCCAGTAGTCTCCCAGGGGTCCATGGCTCCTACGAGCAGTACTTC. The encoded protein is CASSLPGVHGSYEQYF.

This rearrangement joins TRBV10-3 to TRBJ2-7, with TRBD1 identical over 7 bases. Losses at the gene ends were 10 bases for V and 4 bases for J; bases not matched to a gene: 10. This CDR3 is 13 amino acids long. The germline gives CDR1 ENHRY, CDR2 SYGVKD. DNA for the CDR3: TGTGCCAGCGAAAGGGACAGACGATACGAGCAGTACTTC. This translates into CASERDRRYEQYF.

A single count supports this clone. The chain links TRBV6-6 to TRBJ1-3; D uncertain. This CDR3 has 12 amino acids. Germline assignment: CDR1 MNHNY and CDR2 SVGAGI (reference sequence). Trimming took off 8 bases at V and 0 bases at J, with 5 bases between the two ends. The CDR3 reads CASHSSGNTIYF. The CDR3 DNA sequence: TGTGCCAGCCATAGCTCTGGAAACACCATATATTTT.

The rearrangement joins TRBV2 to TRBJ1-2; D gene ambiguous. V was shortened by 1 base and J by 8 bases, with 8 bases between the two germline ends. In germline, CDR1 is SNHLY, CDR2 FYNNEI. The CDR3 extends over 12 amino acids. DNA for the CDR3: TGTGCCAGCAGTGAAGTTCGAGAAGGCTACACCTTC. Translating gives CASSEVREGYTF.

The CDR3 loop is CASSAVQGAGSPLHF. The DNA for the CDR3 is TGTGCCAGCAGTGCTGTCCAGGGGGCCGGTTCACCCCTCCACTTT. The V and J genes are TRBV28 and TRBJ1-6, with 8 bases fitting TRBD1. The CDR3 runs 15 residues. V shed 5 bases, J shed 9 bases, and the junction held 9 bases outside the gene matches. Germline-derived CDR1 and CDR2 are MDHEN and SYDVKM.

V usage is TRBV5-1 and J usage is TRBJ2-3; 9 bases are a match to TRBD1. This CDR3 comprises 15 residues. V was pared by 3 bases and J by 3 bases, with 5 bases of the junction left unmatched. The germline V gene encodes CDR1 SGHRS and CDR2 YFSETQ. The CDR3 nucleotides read TGCGCCAGCAGCTCCGGACAGGGGAGTACAGATACGCAGTATTTT. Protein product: CASSSGQGSTDTQYF.

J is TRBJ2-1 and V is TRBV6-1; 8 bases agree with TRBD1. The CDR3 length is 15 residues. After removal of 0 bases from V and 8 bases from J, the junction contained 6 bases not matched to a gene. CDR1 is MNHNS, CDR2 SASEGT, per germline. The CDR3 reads CASSEADRVGDEQFF. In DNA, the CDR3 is TGTGCCAGCAGTGAAGCGGACAGGGTGGGCGATGAGCAGTTCTTC.

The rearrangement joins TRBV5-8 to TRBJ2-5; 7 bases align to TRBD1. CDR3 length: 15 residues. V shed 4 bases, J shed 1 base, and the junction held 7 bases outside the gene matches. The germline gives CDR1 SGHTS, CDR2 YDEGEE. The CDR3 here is CASSLGTAFQETQYF. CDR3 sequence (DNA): TGTGCCAGCAGCCTCGGGACAGCCTTCCAAGAGACCCAGTACTTC.

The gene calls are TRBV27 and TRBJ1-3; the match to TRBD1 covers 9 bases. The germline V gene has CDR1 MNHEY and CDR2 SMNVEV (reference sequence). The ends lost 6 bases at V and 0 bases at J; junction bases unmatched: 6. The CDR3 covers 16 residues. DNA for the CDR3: TGTGCCAGCAGGAGGACAGGGGCCCTCTCTGGAAACACCATATATTTT. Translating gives CASRRTGALSGNTIYF.